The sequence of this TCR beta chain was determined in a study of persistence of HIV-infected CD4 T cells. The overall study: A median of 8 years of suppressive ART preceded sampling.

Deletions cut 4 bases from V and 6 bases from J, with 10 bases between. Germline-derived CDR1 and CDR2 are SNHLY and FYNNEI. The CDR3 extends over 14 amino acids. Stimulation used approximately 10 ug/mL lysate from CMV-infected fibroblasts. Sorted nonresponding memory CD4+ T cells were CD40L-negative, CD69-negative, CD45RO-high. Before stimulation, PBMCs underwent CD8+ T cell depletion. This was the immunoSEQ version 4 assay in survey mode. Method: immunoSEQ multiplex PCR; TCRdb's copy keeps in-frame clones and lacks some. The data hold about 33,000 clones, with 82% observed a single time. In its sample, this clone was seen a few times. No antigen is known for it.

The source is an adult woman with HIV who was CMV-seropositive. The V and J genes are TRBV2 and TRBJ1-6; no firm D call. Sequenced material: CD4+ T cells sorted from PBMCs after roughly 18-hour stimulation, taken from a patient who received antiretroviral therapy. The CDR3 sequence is CASSGGQVNSPLHF. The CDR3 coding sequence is TGTGCCAGCAGTGGGGGTCAAGTTAATTCACCCCTCCACTTT.